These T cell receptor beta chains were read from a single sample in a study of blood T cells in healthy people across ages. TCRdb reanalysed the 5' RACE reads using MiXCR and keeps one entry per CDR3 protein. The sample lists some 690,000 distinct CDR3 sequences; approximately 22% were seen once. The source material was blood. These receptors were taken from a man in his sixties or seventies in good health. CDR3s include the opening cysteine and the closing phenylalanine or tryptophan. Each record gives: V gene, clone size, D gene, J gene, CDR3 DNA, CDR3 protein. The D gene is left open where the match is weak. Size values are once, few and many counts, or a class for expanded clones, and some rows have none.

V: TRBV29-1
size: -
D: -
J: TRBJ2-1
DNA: TGCAGCGTGGAGACTACAGCATATAACAATGAGCAGTTCTTC
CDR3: CSVETTAYNNEQFF

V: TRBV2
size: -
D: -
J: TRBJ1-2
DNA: TGTGCCAGCAGTGACGGACCGCCGGCGGGTCCCCGTGGTGGCTACACCTTC
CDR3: CASSDGPPAGPRGGYTF

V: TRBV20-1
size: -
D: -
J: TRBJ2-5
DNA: TGCAGTGCTAGAGAACTGCAGGTCTATCGGACCCAGTACTTC
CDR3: CSARELQVYRTQYF

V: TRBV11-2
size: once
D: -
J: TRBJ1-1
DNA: TGTGCCAGCAGGGTAGTAGGGGCCCTGGGCACTGAAGCTTTCTTT
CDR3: CASRVVGALGTEAFF

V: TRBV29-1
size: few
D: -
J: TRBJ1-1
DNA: TGCAGCATTGTTGTGGGGGAGAACACTGAAGCTTTCTTT
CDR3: CSIVVGENTEAFF

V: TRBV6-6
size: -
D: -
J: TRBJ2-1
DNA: TGTGCCAGCAAGACACCAGGCAGCTTAAGCGAGCAGTTCTTC
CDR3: CASKTPGSLSEQFF

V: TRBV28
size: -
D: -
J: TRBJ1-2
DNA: TGTGCCAGCAGTTCCCTTGAGGCAGCGAGTCTCGCTAACTATGGCTACACCTTC
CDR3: CASSSLEAASLANYGYTF

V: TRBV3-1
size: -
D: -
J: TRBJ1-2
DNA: TGTGCCAGCAGCCAAGTAAGAAGTCAAGGCTACACCTTC
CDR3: CASSQVRSQGYTF

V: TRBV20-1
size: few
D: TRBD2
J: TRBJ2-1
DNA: TGCAGTGTCTACGGGACTACAAACAGTGAGCAGTTCTTC
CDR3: CSVYGTTNSEQFF

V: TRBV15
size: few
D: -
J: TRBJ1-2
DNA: TGTGCCACCAGCAGAGAAGGGGTCAGACCATCCTATGGCTACACCTTC
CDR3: CATSREGVRPSYGYTF

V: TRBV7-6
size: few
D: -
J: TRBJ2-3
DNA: TGTGCCAGCAGCTTCTTTGCGGGTCACAGAGATACGCAGTATTTT
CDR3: CASSFFAGHRDTQYF

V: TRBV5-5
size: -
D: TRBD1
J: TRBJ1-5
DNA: TGTGTCAGCAGCCTGACTTTCCTGACAGGGGGGGTAGAACAGCCCCAGCATTTT
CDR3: CVSSLTFLTGGVEQPQHF

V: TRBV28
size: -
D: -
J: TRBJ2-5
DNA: TGTGCCAGCAGATCGAGCAGGGTATCGGGGGAGCAGTACTTC
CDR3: CASRSSRVSGEQYF

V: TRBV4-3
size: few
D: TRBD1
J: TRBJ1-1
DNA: TGCGCCAGCAGCCCGGGACAGGGGATCCGGAACACTGAAGCTTTCTTT
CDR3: CASSPGQGIRNTEAFF

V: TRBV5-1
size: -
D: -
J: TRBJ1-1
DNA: TGCGCCAGCAGCAGTTCAGGGAGTTTCACTGAAGCTTTCTTT
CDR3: CASSSSGSFTEAFF

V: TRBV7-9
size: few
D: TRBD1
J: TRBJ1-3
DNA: TGTGCCAGCAGCTTCCTCGGACAGGGCCTCCGAAACACCATATATTTT
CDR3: CASSFLGQGLRNTIYF

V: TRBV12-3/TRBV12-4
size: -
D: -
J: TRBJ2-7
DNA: TGTGCCAGCAGTCATCGGACACTGACCCTCTACGAGCAGTACTTC
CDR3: CASSHRTLTLYEQYF

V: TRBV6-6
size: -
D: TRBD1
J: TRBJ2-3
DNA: TGTGCCAGCTTAAACAGGGGGGGCACAGATACGCAGTATTTT
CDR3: CASLNRGGTDTQYF

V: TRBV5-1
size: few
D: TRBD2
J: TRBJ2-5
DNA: TGCGCCAGCACCCCTAGCGGGGGGGCGGAAGAGACCCAGTACTTC
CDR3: CASTPSGGAEETQYF

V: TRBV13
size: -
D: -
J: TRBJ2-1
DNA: TGTGCCAGCAGCGCCCCAAACCGGGGCTCTCCCCACAATGAGCAGTTCTTC
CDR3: CASSAPNRGSPHNEQFF

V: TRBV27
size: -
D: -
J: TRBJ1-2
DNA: TGTGCCAGCAGACCTCAGGGCGGCGGCTATGGCTACACCTTC
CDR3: CASRPQGGGYGYTF

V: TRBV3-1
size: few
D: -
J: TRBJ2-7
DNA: TGTGCCAGCAGCCAAGATATACCTTACGAGCAGTACTTC
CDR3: CASSQDIPYEQYF

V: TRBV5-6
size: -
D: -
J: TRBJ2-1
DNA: TGTGCCAGCAGCTTGTCCTCGTGGACCTCCTACAATGAGCAGTTCTTC
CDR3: CASSLSSWTSYNEQFF

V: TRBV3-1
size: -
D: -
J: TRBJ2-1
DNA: TGTGCCAGCAGCCGAGGGTCGGAGTACAATGAGCAGTTCTTC
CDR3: CASSRGSEYNEQFF

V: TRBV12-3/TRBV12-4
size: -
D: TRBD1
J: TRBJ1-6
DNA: TGTGCCAGCAGACTGGGACAGAACAATTCACTCCTCCACTTT
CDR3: CASRLGQNNSLLHF

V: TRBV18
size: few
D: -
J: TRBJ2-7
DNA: TGTGCCAGCTCACCCACTTACTTGCGATCCTCCTACGAGCAGTACTTC
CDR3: CASSPTYLRSSYEQYF

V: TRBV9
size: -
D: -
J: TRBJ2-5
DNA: TGTGCCAGCAGCTCTCAGAACAAAGAGACCCAGTACTTC
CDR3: CASSSQNKETQYF

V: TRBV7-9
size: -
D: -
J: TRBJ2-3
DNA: TGTGCCAGCAGCGTTAGCGCAAGCACAGATACGCAGTATTTT
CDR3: CASSVSASTDTQYF

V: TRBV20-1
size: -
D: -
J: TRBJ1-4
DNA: TGCAGTGCTAGAGATCAGAAGGGCGGCAATGAAAAACTGTTTTTT
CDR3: CSARDQKGGNEKLFF

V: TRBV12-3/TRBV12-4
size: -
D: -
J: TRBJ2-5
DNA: TGTGCCAGCAGTTTAGAAATGTTTGGGACCCAGTACTTC
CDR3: CASSLEMFGTQYF

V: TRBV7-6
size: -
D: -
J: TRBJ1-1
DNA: TGTGCCAGCAGCTTAGAGGCAGGGCTGAGCACTGAAGCTTTCTTT
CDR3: CASSLEAGLSTEAFF

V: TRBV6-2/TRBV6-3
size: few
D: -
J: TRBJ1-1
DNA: TGTGCCAGCAGTTACTCTCGATTTGAAGCTTTCTTT
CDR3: CASSYSRFEAFF

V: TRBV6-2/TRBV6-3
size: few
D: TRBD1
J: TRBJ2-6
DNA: TGTGCCAGCAGTCCACACCCGGGGACAGTTGGGGCCAACGTCCTGACTTTC
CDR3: CASSPHPGTVGANVLTF

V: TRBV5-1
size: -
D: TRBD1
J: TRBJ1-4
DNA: TGCGCCAGCAGCTCTACCACCGGGACAGGGGATGAAAAACTGTTTTTT
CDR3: CASSSTTGTGDEKLFF

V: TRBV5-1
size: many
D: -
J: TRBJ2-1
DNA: TGCGCCAGCAGCTTGGGACGGGATAGCGATGAGCAGTTCTTC
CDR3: CASSLGRDSDEQFF

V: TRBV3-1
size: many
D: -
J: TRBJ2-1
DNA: TGTGCCAGCAGCCAATTGGTAGGGATCGGCAATGAGCAGTTCTTC
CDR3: CASSQLVGIGNEQFF

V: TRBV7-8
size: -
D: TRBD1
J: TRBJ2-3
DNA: TGTGCCAGCAGCTCGCTGAAAGACAGGGCTAGCACAGATACGCAGTATTTT
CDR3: CASSSLKDRASTDTQYF

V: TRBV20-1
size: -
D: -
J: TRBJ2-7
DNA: TGCAGTAGAGCTCGGACACACGAGCAGTACTTC
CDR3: CSRARTHEQYF

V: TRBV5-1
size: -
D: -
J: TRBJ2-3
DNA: TGCGCCAGCAGCTTCTATCCTACGGCGGGAAACACAGATACGCAGTATTTT
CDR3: CASSFYPTAGNTDTQYF

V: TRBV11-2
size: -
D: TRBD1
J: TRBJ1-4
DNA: TGTGCCAGCAGCCCAGGGGGAAAACTGTTTTTT
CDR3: CASSPGGKLFF

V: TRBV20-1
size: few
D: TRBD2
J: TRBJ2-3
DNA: TGCAGTGCTACATTCAAGACTAGCACAGATACGCAGTGTTTT
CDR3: CSATFKTSTDTQCF

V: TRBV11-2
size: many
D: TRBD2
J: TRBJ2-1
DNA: TGTGCCAGCGCCCCAACTAGCGGGGGATACAATGAGCAGTTCTTC
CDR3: CASAPTSGGYNEQFF

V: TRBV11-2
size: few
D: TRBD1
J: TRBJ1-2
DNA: TGTGCCAGCAGCTTAGTTTCAGGGGGCAGGGATGGCTACACCTTC
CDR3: CASSLVSGGRDGYTF

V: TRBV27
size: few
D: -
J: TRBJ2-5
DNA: TGTGCCAGCAGCCCAAACGAGGGGCTCCAAGAGACCCAGTACTTC
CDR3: CASSPNEGLQETQYF

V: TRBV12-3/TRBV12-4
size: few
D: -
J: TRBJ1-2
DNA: TGTGCCAGCAGTTTGATCGGGGAGACCTATGGCTACACCTTC
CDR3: CASSLIGETYGYTF

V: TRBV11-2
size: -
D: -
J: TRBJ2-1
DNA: TGTGCCAGCAGCTTATGGGGGGCTAGGGAGCAGTTCTTC
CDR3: CASSLWGAREQFF

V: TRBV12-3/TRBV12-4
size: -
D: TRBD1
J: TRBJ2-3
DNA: TGTGCCAGCGAAACCGGGACAGGGCCTCCAGATACGCAGTATTTT
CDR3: CASETGTGPPDTQYF

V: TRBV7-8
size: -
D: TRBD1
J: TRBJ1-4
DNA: TGTGCCAGCAGCCCAGGACAGGGTCTTAATGAAAAACTGTTTTTT
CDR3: CASSPGQGLNEKLFF

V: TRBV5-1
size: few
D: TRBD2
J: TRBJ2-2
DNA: TGCGCCAGCAGCTTGGATAGCGGGGGCGGTACCGGGGAGCTGTTTTTT
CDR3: CASSLDSGGGTGELFF

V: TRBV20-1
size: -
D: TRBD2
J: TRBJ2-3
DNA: TGCAGTGCCTGGCCAGCGGGGGGCCGGGGCACAGATACGCAGTATTTT
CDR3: CSAWPAGGRGTDTQYF

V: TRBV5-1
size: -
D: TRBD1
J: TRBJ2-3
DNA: TGCGCCAGCAGCTTGGACACAGGGGGCGTAACAGATACGCAGTATTTT
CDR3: CASSLDTGGVTDTQYF

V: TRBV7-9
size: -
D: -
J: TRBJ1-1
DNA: TGTGCCAGCAGCTTCGAGGGGAGGGACACTGAAGCTTTCTTT
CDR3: CASSFEGRDTEAFF

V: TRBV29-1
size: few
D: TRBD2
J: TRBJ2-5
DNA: TGCAGCGCCACGCCGGGGGGAGAGACCCAGTACTTC
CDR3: CSATPGGETQYF

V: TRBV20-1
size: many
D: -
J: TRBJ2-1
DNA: TGCAGTGCTAGGACCAGCACTGAGCAGTTCTTC
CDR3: CSARTSTEQFF

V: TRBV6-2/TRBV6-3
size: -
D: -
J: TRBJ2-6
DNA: TGTGCCAGCAGTTACATCTTGAGCCCCTCTGGGGCCAACGTCCTGACTTTC
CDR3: CASSYILSPSGANVLTF

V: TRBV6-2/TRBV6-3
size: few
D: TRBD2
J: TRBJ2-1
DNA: TGTGCCAGCAGTTATACGCTGACTAGCGGAAACAATGAGCAGTTCTTC
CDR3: CASSYTLTSGNNEQFF

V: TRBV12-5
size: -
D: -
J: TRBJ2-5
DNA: TGTGCTAGTGGTTTGTCCGGATCCCAAGAGACCCAGTACTTC
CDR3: CASGLSGSQETQYF

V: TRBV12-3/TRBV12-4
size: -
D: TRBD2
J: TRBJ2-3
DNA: TGTGCCAGCAGTTTAGCGTTAGGACTAGGGCCGCAGTATTTT
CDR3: CASSLALGLGPQYF

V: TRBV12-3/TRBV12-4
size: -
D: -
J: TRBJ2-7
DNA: TGTGCCAGCAGTTCCCGGATGAAGGGAGGTGCGGGCGAGCAGTACTTC
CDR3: CASSSRMKGGAGEQYF

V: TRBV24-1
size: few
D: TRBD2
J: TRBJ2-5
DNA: TGTGCCACCAGTGCTCCGGGACTAACTAACTTCTACTTC
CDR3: CATSAPGLTNFYF